The 3 T cell receptor beta chains below come from one sample, sequenced in a study of T cell clonality in common variable immunodeficiency. The table came from immunoSEQ multiplex PCR; TCRdb's copy has only in-frame clones and leaves some out. The specimen gives about 32,000 clones without singletons; the ten biggest hold approximately 4%. Input material: peripheral blood mononuclear cells. The receptors stem from a person between 18 and 75 years old in good health.

The table lists this clone with many counts. The read finishes 3 residues shy of the CDR3 end, and the germline J gene is used to complete it. The rearrangement links TRBV7-9 to TRBJ2-1; TRBD1 is a possible D gene (5 bases). The germline gives CDR1 SEHNR, CDR2 FQNEAQ (reference sequence). The CDR3 runs 14 residues. V was pared by 2 bases and J by 6 bases, with 11 bases between. The DNA read from the CDR3 is TGTGCCAGCAGCTTAAGCTTTAGGGGCAATGAG. As protein: CASSLSFRGNE. The entire CDR3 reads CASSLSFRGNEQFF. The variable domain in full, with the rest retrieved from reference TRBV7-9 and TRBJ2-1, is DTGVSQNPRHKITKRGQNVTFRCDPISEHNRLYWYRQTLGQGPEFLTYFQNEAQLEKSRLLSDRFSAERPKGSFSTLEIQRTEQGDSAMYLCASSLSFRGNEQFFGPGTRLTVL.

This clone came up many times. The read falls 3 residues short of the CDR3 end, and the missing part is taken from the germline J gene. The chain has TRBV19 and TRBJ1-5; 9 bases are shared with TRBD1. V was pared by 5 bases and J by 0 bases, with 8 bases of the junction left unmatched. The CDR3 covers 17 residues. Germline-derived CDR1 and CDR2 are LNHDA and SQIVND (reference sequence). The CDR3 region is CASSQDRGVYSNQPQHF. The sequenced part of the CDR3 DNA is TGTGCCAGTAGTCAGGACAGGGGAGTCTATAGCAATCAGCCC.

Comment on this clone: The read is 3 residues too short to cover the CDR3 end, so that end is filled in from the germline J gene. The chain joins TRBV18 to TRBJ2-4; the D gene is possibly TRBD1 (6 bases). The CDR3 runs to 14 residues. Per germline, CDR1 KGHSH and CDR2 LQKENI. The sequenced CDR3 bases are TGTGCCAGCTCACCCCCGCTGTCTGGGGGCGGT. Translation: CASSPPLSGGG. The CDR3, in full, reads CASSPPLSGGGQYF.